Following are 10 T cell receptor beta chains from one sample sequenced in a study of blood T cell repertoires in COVID-19. This table comes from immunoSEQ multiplex PCR, and its TCRdb copy is limited to in-frame clones, with some not included. The table shows about 190,000 clones, with more than 75% occurring only once. Specimen: peripheral blood. All receptors derive from a woman aged 70-85 years with COVID-19, enrolled during active disease.

CDR3 in DNA: TGTGCCATCAGTGCCGACACAGCCTACGAGCAGTACTTC. Amino acid sequence: CAISADTAYEQYF. The rearrangement joins TRBV10-3 to TRBJ2-7; D gene unclear. V lost 4 bases, J lost 2 bases, and 9 bases lay in between. The CDR3 totals 13 residues. Germline CDR1 ENHRY, CDR2 SYGVKD.

As DNA, the CDR3 is TGCGCCAGCAGCCGAACAGGGCAAGGAGGTGAAAAACTGTTTTTT. Translation gives CASSRTGQGGEKLFF. The chain joins TRBV4-3 to TRBJ1-4; maybe TRBD1 (6 bases). The V gene lost 4 bases and the J gene lost 7 bases, with 16 bases spanning the gap. The CDR3 has 15 amino acids. Per the germline V gene, CDR1 is LGHNA and CDR2 is YSLEER.

The chain carries TRBV6-1 and TRBJ2-1, with 9 bases that match TRBD1. The germline gives CDR1 MNHNS, CDR2 SASEGT. This CDR3 has 16 residues. Trimming took 4 bases from V and 8 from J; bases not matched to a gene: 12. CDR3 bases: TGTGCCAGCAGTGGTAGGGGGACAGGGAGGGGCCATGAGCAGTTCTTC. As protein: CASSGRGTGRGHEQFF.

The chain carries TRBV20-1 and TRBJ1-2; the D is unclear. V gave up 3 bases and J gave up 8 bases, with 16 bases separating them. The CDR3 covers 13 residues. CDR1 and CDR2 from the germline V gene are DFQATT and SNEGSKA (reference sequence). The CDR3 DNA follows: TGCAGTGCTAGTGAGGTTTCGGCTAGGGGCTACACCTTC. This codes for CSASEVSARGYTF.

The chain employs TRBV4-3 and TRBJ2-7; TRBD1 matches at 7 bases. The ends lost 0 bases at V and 3 bases at J; junction bases unmatched: 17. This CDR3 comprises 19 residues. CDR1 is LGHNA, CDR2 YSLEER, per germline. The chain's CDR3 is CASSQDLISETGINYEQYF. Here the CDR3 DNA reads TGCGCCAGCAGCCAAGATTTGATTTCGGAGACAGGGATTAACTACGAGCAGTACTTC.

The chain combines TRBV11-3 with TRBJ2-1; maybe TRBD2 (6 bases). The germline V gene encodes CDR1 SGHNT and CDR2 YENEEA. The CDR3 is 15 residues long. Trimming pared 5 bases from V and 6 bases from J, leaving 17 bases between. The CDR3 region is CASSPRSSGPNEQFF. The DNA for the CDR3 is TGTGCCAGCAGCCCCCGAAGTAGCGGACCCAATGAGCAGTTCTTC.

This rearrangement joins TRBV30 to TRBJ1-4, with 9 bases lining up with TRBD1. V trimming: 2 bases; J trimming: 8 bases; junction bases outside the gene matches: 9. The CDR3 covers 15 residues. In germline, CDR1 is GTSNPN, CDR2 SVGIG (reference sequence). CDR3: CAWSKGEQGAEKLFF. In DNA, the CDR3 is TGTGCCTGGAGTAAAGGAGAACAGGGGGCAGAAAAACTGTTTTTT.

Comment on this clone: Possible read error: a much larger clone is one base away. This rearrangement joins TRBV9 to TRBJ1-1, with 7 bases aligning to TRBD1. CDR1 is SGDLS and CDR2 is YYNGEE in the germline V gene. Germline trimming cut 3 bases from V and 0 bases from J; bases unmatched to any gene: 2. The CDR3 is 14 residues long. The CDR3 loop is CASSAGQMNTEAFF. The DNA for the CDR3 is TGTGCCAGCAGCGCGGGACAGATGAACACTGAAGCTTTCTTT.

The chain carries TRBV28 and TRBJ2-7, with D hard to call. The CDR3 is 13 residues long. Germline assignment: CDR1 MDHEN and CDR2 SYDVKM. Trimming took off 5 bases at V and 3 bases at J, with 11 bases between the two ends. The CDR3 sequence: CASSTSNYYEQYF. The DNA of the CDR3 is TGTGCCAGCAGTACCTCAAACTACTACGAGCAGTACTTC.

The genes are TRBV29-1 and TRBJ1-1; D perhaps matches TRBD1 (5 bases). This CDR3 is 12 amino acids long. Trimming pared 6 bases from V and 1 base from J, leaving 9 bases between. Germline CDR1 SQVTM, CDR2 ANQGSEA. CDR3 loop: CSVRAGNTEAFF. The CDR3 bases are TGCAGCGTCAGGGCTGGGAACACTGAAGCTTTCTTT.